One sample yielded the 14 T cell receptor beta chains listed below, sequenced in a study of T cell changes during pregnancy in multiple sclerosis. Profiled with immunoSEQ multiplex PCR; TCRdb holds only in-frame clones, not every one. The sample has about 75,000 clones, 94% seen once; the top ten hold 0.13% to 0.15%. The sample here was CD4+ T cells from peripheral blood mononuclear cells, taken after pregnancy. The receptor set was obtained from a female donor with multiple sclerosis, enrolled in a pregnancy study.

The chain joins TRBV27 to TRBJ2-1; 9 bases fit TRBD1. Germline CDR1 MNHEY, CDR2 SMNVEV (reference sequence). Germline trimming cut 5 bases from V and 3 bases from J; bases unmatched to any gene: 8. The CDR3 runs to 16 residues. The CDR3 loop is CASSLLGTGYYNEQFF. CDR3 DNA: TGTGCCAGCAGTCTCCTCGGGACAGGGTACTACAATGAGCAGTTCTTC.

The gene calls are TRBV9 and TRBJ2-3; TRBD2 agrees at 9 bases. The V gene's germline CDR1 is SGDLS and CDR2 YYNGEE. The CDR3 covers 15 residues. With 6 bases clipped from V and 1 base from J, the junction kept 6 bases outside the gene matches. The CDR3 loop is CASTSLAGRTDTQYF. DNA for the CDR3: TGTGCCAGCACCTCTCTAGCGGGACGCACAGATACGCAGTATTTT.

The chain has TRBV5-5 and TRBJ1-5; D gene ambiguous. Deletions cut 2 bases from V and 1 base from J, with 4 bases between. The CDR3 loop spans 13 amino acids. CDR1 SGHKS and CDR2 YYEKEE come from the germline V gene (reference sequence). Here the CDR3 reads CASSFRSNQPQHF. CDR3 bases: TGTGCCAGCAGCTTCAGGAGCAATCAGCCCCAGCATTTT.

The chain combines TRBV28 with TRBJ2-1; D may be TRBD2 (6 bases). The CDR3 has 15 amino acids. Germline V gene lookup returns CDR1 MDHEN and CDR2 SYDVKM. V lost 2 bases to trimming and J lost 7 bases, with 15 bases between them. Written as DNA, the CDR3 is TGTGCCAGCAGTTTAGGCGGGGTCATTGGGAATGAGCAGTTCTTC. Its protein product is CASSLGGVIGNEQFF.

This clone came up once. J is TRBJ2-7 and V is TRBV5-1, with 15 nucleotides matching TRBD2. Germline V gene sequence: CDR1 SGHRS, CDR2 YFSETQ. The CDR3 loop spans 17 amino acids. Unmatched junction bases numbered 8, after V lost 4 bases and J lost 3 bases. The CDR3 reads CASSRGLAGGPNYEQYF. The CDR3 DNA sequence: TGCGCCAGCAGCCGCGGACTAGCGGGAGGGCCAAACTACGAGCAGTACTTC.

J is TRBJ2-5 and V is TRBV2; D is uncertain. CDR1 and CDR2 (germline): SNHLY, FYNNEI. CDR3 length equals 11 residues. The V and J ends lost 4 bases and 2 bases respectively, with 2 bases between them. The CDR3 sequence: CASSAQETQYF. CDR3 coding DNA: TGTGCCAGCAGTGCGCAAGAGACCCAGTACTTC.

The chain carries TRBV28 and TRBJ2-2; 7 nucleotides agree with TRBD1. Trimming cost V 8 bases and J 3 bases; bases outside gene matches: 12. Germline V gene data show CDR1 as MDHEN and CDR2 as SYDVKM. The CDR3 extends over 16 amino acids. The CDR3 DNA follows: TGTGCCAGCCTTCAACACAGGGGTCAAGACACCGGGGAGCTGTTTTTT. Its protein is CASLQHRGQDTGELFF.

The rearrangement links TRBV6-1 to TRBJ1-1, with 7 bases aligning to TRBD1. This CDR3 region has 14 residues. The trim removed 4 bases at V and 0 bases at J, leaving 2 bases unmatched. The V gene's germline CDR1 is MNHNS and CDR2 SASEGT. This chain's CDR3 is CASSAGQVNTEAFF. The CDR3 DNA reads as TGTGCCAGCAGTGCAGGACAGGTGAACACTGAAGCTTTCTTT.

The chain couples TRBV7-2 to TRBJ2-7; tentative D call: TRBD1 (5 bases). The V and J ends lost 0 bases and 6 bases respectively, with 15 bases between them. This CDR3 contains 15 residues. Germline V lookup: CDR1 SGHTA, CDR2 FQGNSA. CDR3 in DNA: TGTGCCAGCAGCTTAGCGCAGGCAGGGTTGCCCGAGCAGTACTTC. It is translated as CASSLAQAGLPEQYF.

The V gene is TRBV5-1, the J gene TRBJ2-5, with TRBD1 matching 8 bases. The germline gives CDR1 SGHRS, CDR2 YFSETQ. CDR3 size: 17 residues. The ends lost 0 bases at V and 1 base at J; junction bases unmatched: 8. CDR3 amino acids: CASSLVGTGWVQETQYF. The CDR3 DNA is TGCGCCAGCAGCTTGGTAGGGACAGGATGGGTCCAAGAGACCCAGTACTTC.

The genes are TRBV27 and TRBJ1-3; possible D gene TRBD1, 5 bases. The germline gives CDR1 MNHEY, CDR2 SMNVEV (reference sequence). V lost 6 bases and J 3 bases, leaving 12 bases between the germline ends. The CDR3 totals 14 residues. The CDR3 DNA sequence: TGTGCCAGCAGGGGGCTTCGGAGTGGAAACACCATATATTTT. It yields the protein CASRGLRSGNTIYF.

The CDR3 sequence is CASSHSRGSNQPQHF. For the CDR3, the DNA is TGTGCCAGCAGCCACAGTAGGGGTAGCAATCAGCCCCAGCATTTT. The chain is built from TRBV6-6 and TRBJ1-5; possible D gene TRBD1, 5 bases. Germline V lookup: CDR1 MNHNY, CDR2 SVGAGI (reference sequence). Deletions cut 6 bases from V and 0 bases from J, with 12 bases between. The CDR3 contains 15 residues.

The chain couples TRBV6-6 to TRBJ1-1; no definite D call. This CDR3 spans 14 amino acids. V was trimmed by 7 bases and J by 1 base, leaving 13 bases between them. Germline-derived CDR1 and CDR2 are MNHNY and SVGAGI (reference sequence). The CDR3 loop is CASTPPGGNTEAFF. CDR3 bases: TGTGCCAGCACTCCTCCCGGCGGGAACACTGAAGCTTTCTTT.

This chain connects TRBV14 to TRBJ1-2; 7 bases match TRBD1. CDR1 SGHDN and CDR2 FVKESK come from the germline V gene. The CDR3 contains 14 residues. V lost 5 bases, J lost 2 bases, and 5 bases stayed unmatched. The CDR3 region has the DNA TGTGCCAGCAGCGCGAGGGGGCCGAACTATGGCTACACCTTC. Translation: CASSARGPNYGYTF.